The next 32 T cell receptor beta chains were all read from a single sample in a study of blood T cell repertoires in COVID-19. Sequencing used immunoSEQ multiplex PCR; TCRdb keeps in-frame clones, though not all of them. The repertoire has around 230,000 clones, 88% of them found once; the top ten carry 2% to 2.5%. Sequenced: PBMCs or T cells enriched from blood (not recorded which). Every receptor here comes from a woman aged 40-49 years with acute COVID-19.

The chain carries TRBV9 and TRBJ2-1, with 10 bases aligning to TRBD2. V was pared by 4 bases and J by 8 bases, with 12 bases of the junction left unmatched. This CDR3 contains 16 residues. Per the germline V gene, CDR1 is SGDLS and CDR2 is YYNGEE. The DNA for the CDR3 is TGTGCCAGCAGCTCTCGGACTAGCGGCCCTTGGGATGAGCAGTTCTTC. Protein: CASSSRTSGPWDEQFF.

This rearrangement joins TRBV5-4 to TRBJ2-2, with 8 bases lining up with TRBD2. Germline CDR1 and CDR2: SGHNT and YYREEE (reference sequence). Germline trimming cut 4 bases from V and 6 bases from J; bases unmatched to any gene: 8. CDR3 length: 15 residues. The CDR3 DNA sequence: TGTGCCAGCAGCCAAGGAGGACTAGCCTCCGGGGAGCTGTTTTTT. Encoded protein: CASSQGGLASGELFF.

The CDR3 reads CASSLAGPGNQPQHF. In nucleotides, the CDR3 is TGTGCCAGCAGCTTAGCGGGGCCAGGTAATCAGCCCCAGCATTTT. The V and J genes are TRBV7-2 and TRBJ1-5, with D perhaps TRBD1 (5 bases). Deletions cut 0 bases from V and 4 bases from J, with 10 bases between. This CDR3 has 15 amino acids. Germline V CDR1 and CDR2: SGHTA, FQGNSA. The full variable domain, rest sourced from reference TRBV7-2 and TRBJ1-5, is GAGVSQSPSNKVTEKGKDVELRCDPISGHTALYWYRQSLGQGLEFLIYFQGNSAPDKSGLPSDRFSAERTGGSVSTLTIQRTQQEDSAVYLCASSLAGPGNQPQHFGDGTRLSIL.

This clone was detected only once. V gene TRBV5-4 combines with J gene TRBJ2-7; perhaps TRBD1 as D (5 bases). Trimming pared 4 bases from V and 6 bases from J, leaving 14 bases between. The CDR3 is 13 residues long. The germline gives CDR1 SGHNT, CDR2 YYREEE (reference sequence). The CDR3 protein is CASSDQGQGEQYF. The DNA for the CDR3 is TGTGCCAGCAGCGACCAAGGGCAGGGCGAGCAGTACTTC.

The chain is built from TRBV21-1 and TRBJ2-5; the table's D call of TRBD1 was not tested on the DNA. TRBV21-1 is deemed a pseudogene. CDR3 length: 17 residues. The CDR3 reads CASSGKGDRALQETQYF. DNA of the CDR3: TGTGCCAGCAGTGGGAAAGGGGACAGGGCCCTCCAAGAGACCCAGTACTTC.

V usage is TRBV13 and J usage is TRBJ2-2; TRBD2 matches 12 bases. This CDR3 is built from 19 residues. The germline gives CDR1 PRHDT, CDR2 FYEKMQ (reference sequence). Losses at the gene ends were 2 bases for V and 0 bases for J; bases not matched to a gene: 7. CDR3 sequence (DNA): TGTGCCAGCAGCTTAAGGTCTAGCGGGGGGGCCGCGAACACCGGGGAGCTGTTTTTT. Amino acid sequence: CASSLRSSGGAANTGELFF.

The genes are TRBV14 and TRBJ2-7; a possible D gene is TRBD1 (5 bases). V was trimmed by 6 bases and J by 6 bases, leaving 12 bases between them. CDR1 SGHDN and CDR2 FVKESK come from the germline V gene. This CDR3 is built from 12 residues. The DNA of the CDR3 is TGTGCCAGCAGTCAAACAGGTTTCGAGCAGTACTTC. Its translation is CASSQTGFEQYF.

V is TRBV13 and J is TRBJ1-2, with 7 positions matching TRBD1. CDR3 length equals 14 residues. Germline lookup yields CDR1 PRHDT and CDR2 FYEKMQ (reference sequence). V shed 5 bases and J 8 bases; nucleotides not matched to a gene: 11. The CDR3 bases are TGTGCCAGCAGCCAATGGACAGGAGGAAGCGGCTACACCTTC. Amino acid sequence: CASSQWTGGSGYTF.

This sequence joins TRBV6-5 and TRBJ1-2; D may be TRBD1 (6 bases). This CDR3 has 14 residues. V was cut by 4 bases and J by 7 bases, with 16 bases left in between. CDR1 MNHEY and CDR2 SVGAGI come from the germline V gene. The CDR3 sequence: CASSFRDTSSGYTF. The CDR3 bases are TGTGCCAGCAGTTTCCGGGACACCTCGAGTGGCTACACCTTC.

The rearrangement links TRBV29-1 to TRBJ1-2; tentatively, D is TRBD1 (6 bases). Germline V lookup: CDR1 SQVTM, CDR2 ANQGSEA. Trimming shortened V by 4 bases and J by 0 bases, and 18 bases separated the two germline ends. The CDR3 totals 16 residues. CDR3 sequence (DNA): TGCAGCGTTGTAAGGGACACGTCTTTGACTAACTATGGCTACACCTTC. This encodes CSVVRDTSLTNYGYTF.

The rearrangement uses TRBV7-9 and TRBJ2-2, with D unclear. This CDR3 contains 15 residues. V was pared by 3 bases and J by 2 bases, with 10 bases between. Germline V gene data show CDR1 as SEHNR and CDR2 as FQNEAQ (reference sequence). The CDR3 coding sequence is TGTGCCAGCAGCTTTATGTGGCAAAACACCGGGGAGCTGTTTTTT. It specifies CASSFMWQNTGELFF. The full variable domain, with the rest looked up from reference TRBV7-9 and TRBJ2-2, is DTGVSQNPRHKITKRGQNVTFRCDPISEHNRLYWYRQTLGQGPEFLTYFQNEAQLEKSRLLSDRFSAERPKGSFSTLEIQRTEQGDSAMYLCASSFMWQNTGELFFGEGSRLTVL.

The rearrangement links TRBV6-5 to TRBJ1-5, with 8 bases lining up with TRBD1. The CDR3 runs to 15 residues. The germline V gene has CDR1 MNHEY and CDR2 SVGAGI. V was pared by 6 bases and J by 1 base, with 5 bases of the junction left unmatched. The CDR3 protein is CASSRQGLSNQPQHF. As DNA, the CDR3 is TGTGCCAGCAGCAGACAGGGGTTAAGCAATCAGCCCCAGCATTTT.

The rearrangement uses TRBV18 and TRBJ2-4; 7 nucleotides match TRBD1. The V and J ends lost 3 bases and 8 bases, in that order; junction bases with no gene match: 4. This CDR3 spans 13 amino acids. Germline assignment: CDR1 KGHSH and CDR2 LQKENI. CDR3 DNA: TGTGCCAGCTCACCGACAGGGTTGCACATTCAGTACTTC. It translates to CASSPTGLHIQYF.

The chain links TRBV6-4 to TRBJ2-3; 10 nucleotides agree with TRBD2. CDR1 MRHNA and CDR2 SNTAGT come from the germline V gene. CDR3 size: 15 residues. V lost 3 bases, J lost 2 bases, and 2 bases stayed unmatched. The chain's CDR3 is CASSELAGNTDTQYF. DNA for the CDR3: TGTGCCAGCAGTGAACTAGCGGGAAACACAGATACGCAGTATTTT.

The genes are TRBV7-2 and TRBJ1-5; no firm D call. Looked up from germline, CDR1 is SGHTA and CDR2 is FQGNSA. CDR3 length: 15 amino acids. V lost 3 bases and J 1 base, leaving 10 bases between the germline ends. CDR3 protein: CASSFWAQSNQPQHF. The CDR3 DNA reads as TGTGCCAGCAGCTTTTGGGCACAGAGCAATCAGCCCCAGCATTTT.

V gene TRBV27 combines with J gene TRBJ2-2; D is possibly TRBD1 (5 bases). The CDR3 is 13 amino acids. V lost 6 bases to trimming and J lost 2 bases, with 7 bases between them. Per the germline V gene, CDR1 is MNHEY and CDR2 is SMNVEV (reference sequence). The CDR3 spells CASRQGNTGELFF. CDR3 DNA sequence: TGTGCCAGCAGGCAGGGTAACACCGGGGAGCTGTTTTTT.

J is TRBJ1-1 and V is TRBV11-2, with TRBD1 matching over 11 bases. The CDR3 totals 15 residues. V lost 1 base, J lost 5 bases, and 3 bases stayed unmatched. Germline loops: CDR1 SGHAT, CDR2 FQNNGV. The CDR3 spells CASSLGDRGMTEAFF. CDR3 sequence (DNA): TGTGCCAGCAGCTTAGGGGACAGGGGGATGACTGAAGCTTTCTTT.

The chain couples TRBV30 to TRBJ2-7; D is perhaps TRBD1 (6 bases). This CDR3 has 14 amino acids. Germline-derived CDR1 and CDR2 are GTSNPN and SVGIG (reference sequence). Trimming removed 0 bases from V and 0 bases from J, with 9 bases in between. CDR3 bases: TGTGCCTGGAGTGTAGGACAGCCCTCCTACGAGCAGTACTTC. Translated, it gives CAWSVGQPSYEQYF.

J is TRBJ1-6 and V is TRBV27; TRBD1 matches 11 bases. The CDR3 runs to 18 residues. The V gene end was trimmed by 5 bases and the J gene end by 0 bases; junction bases not matched to a gene: 6. Germline V gene data show CDR1 as MNHEY and CDR2 as SMNVEV (reference sequence). DNA for the CDR3: TGTGCCAGCAGTCCGGGACAGGGGGGAAGCTCCTATAATTCACCCCTCCACTTT. Encoded protein: CASSPGQGGSSYNSPLHF.

The chain has TRBV21-1 and TRBJ1-5; the table assigns TRBD1, which was not confirmed against the DNA. TRBV21-1 represents a pseudogene. CDR3 size: 17 residues. CDR3 amino acids: CASSKGGPWLGGQPQHF. CDR3 nucleotide sequence: TGTGCCAGCAGCAAAGGGGGGCCGTGGCTTGGTGGTCAGCCCCAGCATTTT.

The V call is TRBV9, the J call TRBJ1-4; weak D call: TRBD1 (6 bases). The germline V gene encodes CDR1 SGDLS and CDR2 YYNGEE. Trimming took 1 base from V and 6 from J, leaving 16 bases between them. The CDR3 runs 16 residues. In nucleotides, the CDR3 is TGTGCCAGCAGCGTATATCCGTCACAGGGCTATGAAAAACTGTTTTTT. Its protein is CASSVYPSQGYEKLFF.

This chain links TRBV19 with TRBJ2-1; TRBD2 matches at 8 bases. From germline, CDR1 is LNHDA and CDR2 SQIVND (reference sequence). The CDR3 is 14 amino acids. After removal of 5 bases from V and 8 bases from J, the junction contained 8 bases not matched to a gene. DNA for the CDR3: TGTGCCAGTAGTCCCGCGGCGGGGGGCTATGAGCAGTTCTTC. This sequence encodes CASSPAAGGYEQFF.

The genes are TRBV5-6 and TRBJ2-4; TRBD1 is a possible D gene (6 bases). CDR1 SGHDT and CDR2 YYEEEE come from the germline V gene. The CDR3 spans 12 residues. The V and J ends lost 4 bases and 12 bases respectively, with 14 bases between them. In DNA, the CDR3 is TGTGCCAGCAGCCCACAGGGTGTGGATCAGTACTTC. Its translation is CASSPQGVDQYF.

The chain joins TRBV5-6 to TRBJ2-3, with 8 bases fitting TRBD1. This CDR3 has 15 amino acids. The germline V gene has CDR1 SGHDT and CDR2 YYEEEE. The junction had 5 bases not matched to a gene; V was cut back by 3 bases and J by 2 bases. The CDR3: CASSYRGEPTDTQYF. CDR3 bases: TGTGCCAGCAGCTACAGGGGGGAACCCACAGATACGCAGTATTTT.

The chain employs TRBV6-5 and TRBJ1-5; TRBD1 matches at 10 bases. V dropped 10 bases and J dropped 8; count of bases not matched to a gene: 2. Per the germline V gene, CDR1 is MNHEY and CDR2 is SVGAGI. The CDR3 extends over 11 amino acids. The CDR3 here is CATGQGEPQHF. The CDR3 coding sequence is TGTGCCACCGGACAGGGGGAGCCCCAGCATTTT.

The chain couples TRBV9 to TRBJ1-1; D unresolved. The CDR3 is made up of 15 amino acids. Germline V lookup: CDR1 SGDLS, CDR2 YYNGEE. Trimming removed 0 bases from V and 1 base from J, with 10 bases in between. Here the CDR3 DNA reads TGTGCCAGCAGCGTAGTCCTGGGCTCGAACACTGAAGCTTTCTTT. Its translation: CASSVVLGSNTEAFF. The variable domain in full, completed from reference TRBV9 and TRBJ1-1, reads DSGVTQTPKHLITATGQRVTLRCSPRSGDLSVYWYQQSLDQGLQFLIQYYNGEERAKGNILERFSAQQFPDLHSELNLSSLELGDSALYFCASSVVLGSNTEAFFGQGTRLTVV.

The V gene is TRBV7-2, the J gene TRBJ1-5; TRBD1 matches 12 bases. Trimming cost V 5 bases and J 2 bases; bases outside gene matches: 4. The CDR3 loop spans 16 amino acids. CDR1 is SGHTA, CDR2 FQGNSA, per germline. This CDR3 is CASSGTGGEGNQPQHF. The CDR3 region has the DNA TGTGCCAGCAGCGGGACAGGGGGCGAGGGCAATCAGCCCCAGCATTTT.

J is TRBJ1-2 and V is TRBV25-1; perhaps TRBD1 as D (6 bases). This CDR3 contains 14 residues. The germline V gene encodes CDR1 MGHDK and CDR2 SYGVNS. The ends were cut back, 6 bases at V and 6 bases at J, with 17 bases in the middle. The CDR3 here is CASSGVQGFDGYTF. The CDR3 DNA reads as TGTGCCAGCAGCGGGGTACAGGGATTTGATGGCTACACCTTC.

This chain uses TRBV7-2 with TRBJ1-5; D is possibly TRBD1 (5 bases). The CDR3 loop spans 15 amino acids. The V end lost 1 base, the J end lost 5 bases, and 12 bases lay between the germline ends. Germline values: CDR1 SGHTA, CDR2 FQGNSA. The CDR3 loop reads CASSLVAGSDQPQHF. In nucleotides, the CDR3 is TGTGCCAGCAGCTTAGTGGCAGGGTCCGATCAGCCCCAGCATTTT.

This clone was found once. This chain's CDR3 is CASSTRAGNTIYF. Here the CDR3 DNA reads TGTGCCAGTAGTACGAGGGCTGGAAACACCATATATTTT. The rearrangement joins TRBV19 to TRBJ1-3, with unresolved D. This CDR3 region has 13 residues. Germline CDR1 reads LNHDA; CDR2 reads SQIVND (reference sequence). Trimming took off 4 bases at V and 2 bases at J, with 6 bases between the two ends.

The J gene is TRBJ2-1, the V gene TRBV19; possibly TRBD1 for D (6 bases). Germline CDR1 reads LNHDA; CDR2 reads SQIVND (reference sequence). CDR3 length: 15 residues. Trimming took 5 bases from V and 2 from J, leaving 13 bases between them. This CDR3 is CASSLSGGTYNEQFF. In DNA, the CDR3 is TGTGCCAGTAGTCTTAGTGGGGGCACCTACAATGAGCAGTTCTTC.

The chain recombines TRBV10-1 with TRBJ2-7; possibly TRBD2 for D (6 bases). Germline assignment: CDR1 WNHNN and CDR2 SYGVQD (reference sequence). The CDR3 is made up of 18 amino acids. Trimming stripped 8 bases from V and 2 bases from J, with 28 bases between. CDR3 DNA: TGCGCCAGCGGGGGGAGGCCGGGGTTCGGGATCATCCCCTACGAGCAGTACGTC. Encoded protein: CASGGRPGFGIIPYEQYV.